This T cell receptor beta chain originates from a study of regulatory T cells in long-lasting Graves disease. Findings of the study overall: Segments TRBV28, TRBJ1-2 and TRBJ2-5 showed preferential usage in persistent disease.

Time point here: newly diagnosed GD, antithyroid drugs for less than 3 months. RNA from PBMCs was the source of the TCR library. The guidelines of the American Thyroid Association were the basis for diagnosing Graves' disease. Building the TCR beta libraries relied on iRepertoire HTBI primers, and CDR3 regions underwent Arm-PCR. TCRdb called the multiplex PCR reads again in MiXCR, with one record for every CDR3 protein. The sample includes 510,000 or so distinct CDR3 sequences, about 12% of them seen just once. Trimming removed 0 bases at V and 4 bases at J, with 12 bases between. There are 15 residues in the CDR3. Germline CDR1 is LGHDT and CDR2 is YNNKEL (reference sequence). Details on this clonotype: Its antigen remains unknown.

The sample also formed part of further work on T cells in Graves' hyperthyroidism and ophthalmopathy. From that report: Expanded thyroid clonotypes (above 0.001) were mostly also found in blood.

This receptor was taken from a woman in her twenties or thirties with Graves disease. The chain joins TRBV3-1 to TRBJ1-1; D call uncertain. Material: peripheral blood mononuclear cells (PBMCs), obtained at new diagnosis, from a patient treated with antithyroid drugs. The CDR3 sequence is CASSQDWRVITEAFF. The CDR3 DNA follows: TGTGCCAGCAGCCAAGATTGGCGTGTGATCACTGAAGCTTTCTTT.